A selection of T cell receptor beta chains follows, all from one sample in a study of CD8 T cells in ankylosing spondylitis. TCRdb independently ran MiXCR on the 5' RACE reads; one entry per CDR3 protein. In the table there are more than 30,000 distinct CDR3 sequences, around an eighth of which are singletons. Sequencing was performed on synovial fluid, either unsorted or a sorted T cell fraction (not recorded which). These receptors were obtained from a male donor with ankylosing spondylitis. CDR3s include the opening cysteine and the closing phenylalanine or tryptophan. D genes are given only for firm matches. Only part of the rows carry a size: once, few, many, or a class if the clone is expanded.

TRBV4-3	TRBJ1-2	NA	NA	TGCGCCAGCAGCCAAGAGATAGGCGACCCTAACTATGGCTACACCTTC	CASSQEIGDPNYGYTF
TRBV5-6	TRBJ1-3	many	NA	TGTGCCAGCAGCTTAGCCGATGGGGCCCTCGGAAACACCATATATTTT	CASSLADGALGNTIYF
TRBV27	TRBJ2-3	NA	TRBD1	TGTGCCAGCAGTTTCCAGTGGGAGACAGGGGGCGCCAGCACAGATACGCAGTATTTT	CASSFQWETGGASTDTQYF
TRBV4-2	TRBJ2-5	NA	NA	TGTGCCAGCAGCCAAGACGGGAAGACCCAGTACTTC	CASSQDGKTQYF
TRBV4-2	TRBJ2-7	few	TRBD1	TGTGCCAGCAGCCAAGAAGTCGGGGACAGCTCCTACGAGCAGTACTTC	CASSQEVGDSSYEQYF
TRBV7-6	TRBJ2-7	NA	TRBD2	TGTGCCAGCAGCCCCCCGACTAGCGGACCCTACGAGCAGTACTTC	CASSPPTSGPYEQYF
TRBV6-4	TRBJ2-1	NA	NA	TGTGCCAGCAGTTTCAGTAACAGCAACAATGAGCAGTTCTTC	CASSFSNSNNEQFF
TRBV27	TRBJ1-1	many	TRBD1	TGTGCCAGCAGCACCCGACAGGGCGAAGCTTTCTTT	CASSTRQGEAFF
TRBV28	TRBJ2-7	NA	NA	TGTGCCAGCAGCCCCTTGTCGGGAAGCTACGAGCAGTACTTC	CASSPLSGSYEQYF
TRBV6-2/TRBV6-3	TRBJ2-7	NA	NA	TGTGCCAGCAGTTACCGACACAGCTCCTACGAGCAGTACTTC	CASSYRHSSYEQYF
TRBV24-1	TRBJ1-2	few	NA	TGTGCCACCAGTGACGACAGAATGTATGGCTACACCTTC	CATSDDRMYGYTF
TRBV4-3	TRBJ2-1	many	TRBD2	TGCGCCAGCAGCCAAGTGGCGGGAGTGATGTCCTACAATGAGCAGTTCTTC	CASSQVAGVMSYNEQFF
TRBV5-1	TRBJ2-3	once	NA	TGCGCCAGCCAAAGAAGTACGGGTAGCACAGATACGCAGTATTTT	CASQRSTGSTDTQYF
TRBV12-3/TRBV12-4	TRBJ1-2	many	NA	TGTGCCAGCAGTTTGGGCCTGTACAATGGCTACACCTTC	CASSLGLYNGYTF
TRBV6-2/TRBV6-3	TRBJ1-1	few	NA	TGTGCCAGCAGTACCGAGACGCCCTGGGTTTTCAACACTGAAGCTTTCTTT	CASSTETPWVFNTEAFF
TRBV3-1	TRBJ2-1	NA	NA	TGTGCCAGCAGCCACTGGGGGCGGGTGATGTACAATGAGCAGTTCTTC	CASSHWGRVMYNEQFF
TRBV7-2	TRBJ2-7	NA	NA	TGTGCCAGCAGCTTACCCCGGAGAAACGAGCAGTACTTC	CASSLPRRNEQYF
TRBV20-1	TRBJ2-1	many	NA	TGCAGTGCTAGAGCCCCGGTAGGGTTTGAGCAGTTCTTC	CSARAPVGFEQFF
TRBV15	TRBJ2-6	few	NA	TGTGCCACCAGCAAGGACGGGGACTCTGGGGCCAACGTCCTGACTTTC	CATSKDGDSGANVLTF
TRBV7-2	TRBJ2-3	many	TRBD2	TGTGCCAGCAGCTTAGCCCTAGCGGGGGGTTTAAGTACGCAGTATTTT	CASSLALAGGLSTQYF
TRBV27	TRBJ2-1	few	NA	TGTGCCAGCGCAGGGACAAGTTCCTACAATGAGCAGTTCTTC	CASAGTSSYNEQFF
TRBV25-1	TRBJ2-7	many	NA	TGTGCCAGCAGTGGCGTGGGGCAGTACGAGCAGTACTTC	CASSGVGQYEQYF
TRBV7-9	TRBJ1-1	once	NA	TGTGCCAGCAGTTCGCCGGGACACACTGAAGCTTTCTTT	CASSSPGHTEAFF
TRBV29-1	TRBJ2-1	many	TRBD1	TGCAGCGTTGGAACGGGACAGAATTCCTACAATGAGCAGTTCTTC	CSVGTGQNSYNEQFF
TRBV7-8	TRBJ2-5	NA	TRBD2	TGTGCCAGCAGCTTAGCGACTAGCGGGCGAGCCCGGTACCAAGAGACCCAGTACTTC	CASSLATSGRARYQETQYF
TRBV7-8	TRBJ2-1	NA	TRBD2	TGTGCCAGCAGCACTAGCGGGGGGCCCTACAATGAGCAGTTCTTC	CASSTSGGPYNEQFF
TRBV7-4	TRBJ2-5	few	NA	TGTGCCAGCAGCTTAAAGACAGAGCAAGAGACCCAGTACTTC	CASSLKTEQETQYF
TRBV4-3	TRBJ2-1	few	NA	TGCGCCAGCAGCCAAGGGGGACTCTCCAATGAGCAGTTCTTC	CASSQGGLSNEQFF
TRBV3-1	TRBJ2-1	few	TRBD2	TGTGCCAGCAGCCCCTCGGCTAGCGGGAGGTTTAATGAGCAGTTCTTC	CASSPSASGRFNEQFF
TRBV27	TRBJ1-5	once	NA	TGTGCCAGCAGCAAACACACCGGGACATGGGGGTTTCAGCCCCAGCATTTT	CASSKHTGTWGFQPQHF
TRBV7-2	TRBJ2-1	many	NA	TGTGCCAGCAGCTTAGGGACATCGAGCTCCTACAATGAGCAGTTCTTC	CASSLGTSSSYNEQFF
TRBV2	TRBJ2-6	NA	TRBD2	TGTGCCAGCAGTGTAAATGGGCTAGCGGGGTCTGGGGCCAACGTCCTGACTTTC	CASSVNGLAGSGANVLTF
TRBV2	TRBJ1-3	few	NA	TGTGCCAGCAGTGACGGGTTTCCTGGGAACACCATATATTTT	CASSDGFPGNTIYF
TRBV6-6	TRBJ2-1	NA	NA	TGTGCCAGCACCTCGGCCCCCTACAATGAGCAGTTCTTC	CASTSAPYNEQFF
TRBV6-2/TRBV6-3	TRBJ2-7	few	TRBD2	TGTGCCAGCAGTTACCCCGGACTAGCGGGATTGTCCTACGAGCAGTACTTC	CASSYPGLAGLSYEQYF
TRBV4-2	TRBJ2-7	NA	NA	TGTGCCAGCAGCCAAGATGGCCCAGGACAGAACTACGAGCAGTACTTC	CASSQDGPGQNYEQYF
TRBV18	TRBJ2-5	many	NA	TGTGCCAGCTCACCTGAGATGCAAGAGACCCAGTACTTC	CASSPEMQETQYF
TRBV2	TRBJ2-7	many	TRBD2	TGTGCCACCTTACTAGCGCCGCTCTACGAGCAGTACTTC	CATLLAPLYEQYF
TRBV27	TRBJ2-7	many	TRBD1	TGTGCGAGCAGGTCGGGACAGGGGTCCTACGAGCAGTACTTC	CASRSGQGSYEQYF
TRBV4-3	TRBJ2-2	few	NA	TGCGCCAGCAGTCCGACAACGGCTCGGGAGCTGTTTTTT	CASSPTTARELFF
TRBV7-8	TRBJ2-5	few	TRBD1	TGTGCCAGCAGCTTTCTGGACAGGTACTTCCGTTTCCAAGAGACCCAGTACTTC	CASSFLDRYFRFQETQYF
TRBV6-6	TRBJ2-1	NA	NA	TGTGCCAGCAGTTACGCTAGTCCCTATGAGCAGTTCTTC	CASSYASPYEQFF
TRBV7-2	TRBJ2-1	NA	TRBD2	TGTGCCAGCAGCTTTGGACTAGCGGTTTACAATGAGCAGTTCTTC	CASSFGLAVYNEQFF
TRBV27	TRBJ2-1	few	TRBD2	TGTGCCAGCAGTTTATCGTCGACTAGCAGTTACAATGAGCAGTTCTTC	CASSLSSTSSYNEQFF
TRBV2	TRBJ1-1	few	NA	TGTGCCAGCAGTGGAACAGTTGAAGCTTTCTTT	CASSGTVEAFF
TRBV5-1	TRBJ2-2	few	NA	TGCGCCAGCAGCTTGATTGACAGGAACACCGGGGAGCTGTTTTTT	CASSLIDRNTGELFF
TRBV6-5	TRBJ2-7	NA	TRBD2	TGTGCCAGCAGTTACGGATGGACAGCGGATAGCGGGAATCCCTACGAGCAGTACTTC	CASSYGWTADSGNPYEQYF
TRBV28	TRBJ2-7	NA	NA	TGTGCCAGCAGTTTTCTCGCGGGTCCTCCCTACGAGCAGTACTTC	CASSFLAGPPYEQYF